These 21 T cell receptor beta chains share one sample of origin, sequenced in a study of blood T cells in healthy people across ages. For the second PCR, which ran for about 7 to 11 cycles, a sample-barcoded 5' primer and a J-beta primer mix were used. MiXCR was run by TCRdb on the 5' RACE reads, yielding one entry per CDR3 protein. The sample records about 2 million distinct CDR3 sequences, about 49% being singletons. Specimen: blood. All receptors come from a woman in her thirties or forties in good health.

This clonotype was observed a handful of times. The DNA of the CDR3 is TGTGCCAGCGGCGAGGCGGGTAAGACAGATACGCAGTATTTT. Translation: CASGEAGKTDTQYF. The V call is TRBV9, the J call TRBJ2-3; TRBD2 is a possible D gene (5 bases). This CDR3 comprises 14 residues. The V gene lost 7 bases and the J gene lost 3 bases, with 15 bases spanning the gap. Germline V gene sequence: CDR1 SGDLS, CDR2 YYNGEE. The full variable domain, completed using reference TRBV9 and TRBJ2-3, is DSGVTQTPKHLITATGQRVTLRCSPRSGDLSVYWYQQSLDQGLQFLIQYYNGEERAKGNILERFSAQQFPDLHSELNLSSLELGDSALYFCASGEAGKTDTQYFGPGTRLTVL.

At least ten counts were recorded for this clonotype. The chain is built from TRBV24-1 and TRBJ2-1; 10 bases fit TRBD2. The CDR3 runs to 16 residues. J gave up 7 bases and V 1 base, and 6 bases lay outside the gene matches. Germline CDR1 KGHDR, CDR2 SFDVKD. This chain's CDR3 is CATSDFVAGGLNEQFF. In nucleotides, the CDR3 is TGTGCCACCAGTGATTTTGTAGCGGGGGGACTAAATGAGCAGTTCTTC.

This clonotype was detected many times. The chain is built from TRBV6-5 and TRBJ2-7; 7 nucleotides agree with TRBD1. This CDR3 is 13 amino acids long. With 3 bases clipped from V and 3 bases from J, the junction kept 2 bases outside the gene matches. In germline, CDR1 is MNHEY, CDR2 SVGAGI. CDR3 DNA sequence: TGTGCCAGCAGTTATGGACAGGTCTACGAGCAGTACTTC. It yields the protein CASSYGQVYEQYF.

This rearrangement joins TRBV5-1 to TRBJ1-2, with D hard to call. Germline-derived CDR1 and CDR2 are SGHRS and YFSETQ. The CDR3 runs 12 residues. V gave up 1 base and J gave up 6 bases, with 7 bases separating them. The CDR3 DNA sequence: TGCGCCAGCAGCTTGTACGGGGATGGCTACACCTTC. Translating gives CASSLYGDGYTF.

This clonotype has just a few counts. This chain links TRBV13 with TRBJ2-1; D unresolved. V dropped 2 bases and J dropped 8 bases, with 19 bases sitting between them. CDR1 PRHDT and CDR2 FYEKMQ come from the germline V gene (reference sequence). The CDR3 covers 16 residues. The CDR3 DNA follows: TGTGCCAGCAGCTTAAACCCCGCAGGAATCATCCATGAGCAGTTCTTC. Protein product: CASSLNPAGIIHEQFF.

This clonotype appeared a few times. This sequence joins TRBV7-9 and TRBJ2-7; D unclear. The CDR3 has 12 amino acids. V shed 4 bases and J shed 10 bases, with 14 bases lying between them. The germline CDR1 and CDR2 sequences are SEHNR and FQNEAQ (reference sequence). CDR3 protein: CASSSGRPFQYF. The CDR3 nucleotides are TGTGCCAGCAGCTCCGGACGACCCTTTCAGTACTTC.

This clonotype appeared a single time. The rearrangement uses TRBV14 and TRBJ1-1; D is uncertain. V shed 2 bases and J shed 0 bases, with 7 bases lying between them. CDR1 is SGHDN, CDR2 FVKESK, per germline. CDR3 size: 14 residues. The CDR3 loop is CASSQTPMNTEAFF. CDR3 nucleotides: TGTGCCAGCAGCCAAACCCCCATGAACACTGAAGCTTTCTTT.

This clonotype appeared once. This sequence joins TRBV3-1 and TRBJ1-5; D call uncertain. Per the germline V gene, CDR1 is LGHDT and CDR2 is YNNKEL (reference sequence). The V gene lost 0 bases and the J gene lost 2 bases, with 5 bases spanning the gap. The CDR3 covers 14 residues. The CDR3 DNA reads TGTGCCAGCAGCCAAGATGTCCGCAATCAGCCCCAGCATTTT. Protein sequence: CASSQDVRNQPQHF.

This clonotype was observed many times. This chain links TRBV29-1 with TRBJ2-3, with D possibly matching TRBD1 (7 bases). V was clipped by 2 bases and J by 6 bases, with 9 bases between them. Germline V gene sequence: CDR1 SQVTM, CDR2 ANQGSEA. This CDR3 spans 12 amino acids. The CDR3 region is CSVEPGGDTQYF. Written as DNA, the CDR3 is TGCAGCGTTGAACCAGGGGGGGATACGCAGTATTTT.

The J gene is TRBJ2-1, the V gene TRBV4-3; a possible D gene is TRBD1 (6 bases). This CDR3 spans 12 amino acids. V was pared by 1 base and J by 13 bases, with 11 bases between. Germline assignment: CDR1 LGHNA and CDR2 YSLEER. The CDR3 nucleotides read TGCGCCAGCAGCCAAGTTGGGGGCCCCCAGTTCTTC. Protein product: CASSQVGGPQFF.

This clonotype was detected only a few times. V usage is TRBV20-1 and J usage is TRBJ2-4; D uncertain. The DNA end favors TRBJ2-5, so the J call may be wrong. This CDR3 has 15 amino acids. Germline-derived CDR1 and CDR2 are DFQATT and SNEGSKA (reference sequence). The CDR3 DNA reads TGCAGTGCTAGAGACACCGTAGTGAGTCGAGAGACCCAGTACTTC. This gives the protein CSARDTVVSRETQYF.

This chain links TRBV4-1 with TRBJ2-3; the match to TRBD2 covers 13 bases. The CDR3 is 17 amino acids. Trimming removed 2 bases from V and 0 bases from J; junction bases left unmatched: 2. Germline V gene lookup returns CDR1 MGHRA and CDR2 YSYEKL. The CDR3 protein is CASSQWTSGGSTDTQYF. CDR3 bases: TGCGCCAGCAGCCAATGGACTAGCGGGGGTAGCACAGATACGCAGTATTTT.

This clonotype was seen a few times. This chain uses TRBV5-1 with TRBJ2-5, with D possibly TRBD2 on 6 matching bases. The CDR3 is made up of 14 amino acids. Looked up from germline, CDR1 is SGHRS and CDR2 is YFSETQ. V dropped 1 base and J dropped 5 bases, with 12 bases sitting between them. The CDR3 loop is CASSLNGGMETQYF. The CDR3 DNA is TGCGCCAGCAGCTTGAATGGGGGGATGGAGACCCAGTACTTC.

The chain's CDR3 is CASSIIGTVGEKLFF. Written as DNA, the CDR3 is TGTGCCAGCAGTATAATCGGGACCGTGGGAGAAAAACTGTTTTTT. The V gene is TRBV6-1, the J gene TRBJ1-4; possible D gene TRBD1, 5 bases. Trimming stripped 5 bases from V and 8 bases from J, with 18 bases between. CDR3 size: 15 residues. Germline CDR1 reads MNHNS; CDR2 reads SASEGT.

The CDR3 protein is CATSDNGGLSSYNEQYF. Written as DNA, the CDR3 is TGTGCCACCAGTGATAATGGGGGATTAAGCTCCTACAATGAGCAGTACTTC. The chain couples TRBV24-1 to TRBJ2-7; D possibly uses TRBD1 or TRBD2 (5 bases each). The CDR3 is 17 residues long. Germline CDR1 reads KGHDR; CDR2 reads SFDVKD. Trimming stripped 3 bases from V and 7 bases from J, with 24 bases between.

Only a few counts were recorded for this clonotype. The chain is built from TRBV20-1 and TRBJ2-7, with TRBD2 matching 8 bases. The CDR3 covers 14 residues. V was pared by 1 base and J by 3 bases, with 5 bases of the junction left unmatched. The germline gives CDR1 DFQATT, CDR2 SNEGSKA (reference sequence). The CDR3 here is CSARAGTSIYEQYF. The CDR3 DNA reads TGCAGTGCTAGAGCCGGGACTAGTATCTACGAGCAGTACTTC.

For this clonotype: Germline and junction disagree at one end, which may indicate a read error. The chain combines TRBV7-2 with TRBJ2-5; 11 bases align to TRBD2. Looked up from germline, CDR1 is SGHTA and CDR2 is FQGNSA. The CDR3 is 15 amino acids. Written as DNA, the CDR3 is TGTGCCAGCACCTTAGCGGGGGGGGCCCAAGAGACCCAGTACTTC. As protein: CASTLAGGAQETQYF.

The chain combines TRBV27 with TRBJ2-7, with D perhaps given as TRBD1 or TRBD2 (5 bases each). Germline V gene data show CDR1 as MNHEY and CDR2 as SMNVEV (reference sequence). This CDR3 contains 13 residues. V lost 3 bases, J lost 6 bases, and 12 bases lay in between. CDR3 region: CASSFPGGFEQYF. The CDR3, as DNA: TGTGCCAGCAGTTTCCCTGGGGGTTTCGAGCAGTACTTC.

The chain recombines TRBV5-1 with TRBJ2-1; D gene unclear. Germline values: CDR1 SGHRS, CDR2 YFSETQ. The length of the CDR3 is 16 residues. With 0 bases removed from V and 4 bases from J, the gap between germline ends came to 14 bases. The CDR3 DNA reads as TGCGCCAGCAGCTTGGCTGAGAGTTTGAAATACAATGAGCAGTTCTTC. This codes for CASSLAESLKYNEQFF.

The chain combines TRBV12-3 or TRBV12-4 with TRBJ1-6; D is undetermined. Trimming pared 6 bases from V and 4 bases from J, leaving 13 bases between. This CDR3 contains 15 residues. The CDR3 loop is CASRYDAAYNSPLHF. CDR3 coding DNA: TGTGCCAGCAGATATGATGCAGCTTATAATTCACCCCTCCACTTT.

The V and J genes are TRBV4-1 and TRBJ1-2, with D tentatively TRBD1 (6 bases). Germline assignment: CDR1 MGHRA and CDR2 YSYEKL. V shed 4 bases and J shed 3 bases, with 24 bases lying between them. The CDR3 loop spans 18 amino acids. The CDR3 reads CASSRVLDRTREHYGYTF. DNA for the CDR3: TGCGCCAGCAGCCGGGTACTCGACAGGACTAGGGAGCACTATGGCTACACCTTC.